These 8 T cell receptor beta chains share one sample of origin, sequenced in a study of chemoradiotherapy in HPV16-positive cancers. The assay was immunoSEQ multiplex PCR, and TCRdb's table has in-frame clones only and misses some. The profile shows around 29,000 clones, roughly nine tenths of them singletons. The sequencing used blood, collected from a patient who underwent chemoradiotherapy. The receptors derive from a human donor with HPV-associated anogenital cancer.

This chain connects TRBV5-1 to TRBJ2-7, with D possibly called TRBD1 or TRBD2 (5 bases each). V lost 1 base, J lost 2 bases, and 16 bases lay in between. The CDR3 is 16 residues long. CDR1 is SGHRS, CDR2 YFSETQ, per germline. This CDR3 is CASSLMPGQVPYEQYF. CDR3 nucleotides: TGCGCCAGCAGCTTGATGCCGGGGCAGGTCCCCTACGAGCAGTACTTC. Full variable domain (remainder filled in from reference TRBV5-1 and TRBJ2-7): KAGVTQTPRYLIKTRGQQVTLSCSPISGHRSVSWYQQTPGQGLQFLFEYFSETQRNKGNFPGRFSGRQFSNSRSEMNVSTLELGDSALYLCASSLMPGQVPYEQYFGPGTRLTVT.

The chain recombines TRBV4-2 with TRBJ1-5; tentatively, D is TRBD1 (5 bases). Germline CDR1 reads LGHNA; CDR2 reads YNFKEQ. Trimming took 0 bases from V and 0 from J, leaving 24 bases between them. There are 21 residues in the CDR3. CDR3 coding DNA: TGTGCCAGCAGCCAAGATGCTAGTGTTGGAGCGGGGGGTGGTAGCAATCAGCCCCAGCATTTT. It codes for CASSQDASVGAGGGSNQPQHF.

The chain recombines TRBV4-1 with TRBJ1-1, with D possibly being TRBD1 (6 bases). CDR1 and CDR2 from the germline V gene are MGHRA and YSYEKL. The CDR3 spans 14 residues. V was clipped by 3 bases and J by 1 base, with 9 bases between them. DNA of the CDR3: TGCGCCAGCAGCCAGGGACAAAAGAACACTGAAGCTTTCTTT. Translated: CASSQGQKNTEAFF.

This chain joins TRBV28 and TRBJ1-1; D might be TRBD1 (5 bases). The V gene's germline CDR1 is MDHEN and CDR2 SYDVKM. The CDR3 is 14 residues long. Trimming removed 3 bases at V and 0 bases at J, with 8 bases between. CDR3 DNA: TGTGCCAGCAGTTTGAGGGGCATGAACACTGAAGCTTTCTTT. It encodes CASSLRGMNTEAFF.

V usage is TRBV28 and J usage is TRBJ2-7; D is undetermined. CDR1 is MDHEN and CDR2 is SYDVKM in the germline V gene. The CDR3 extends over 15 amino acids. V was shortened by 3 bases and J by 1 base, with 13 bases between the two germline ends. The CDR3 region is CASSFQFGRSYEQYF. The CDR3 DNA follows: TGTGCCAGCAGTTTTCAGTTTGGACGTTCCTACGAGCAGTACTTC.

The rearrangement links TRBV5-1 to TRBJ1-2; D possibly corresponds to TRBD1 (5 bases). The CDR3 length is 12 residues. Germline CDR1 reads SGHRS; CDR2 reads YFSETQ. The V end was cut by 6 bases, the J end by 7 bases, with 13 bases between. CDR3 DNA: TGCGCCAGCACGAGGGGAGGGGTTGGCTACACCTTC. Translated, it gives CASTRGGVGYTF.

The chain employs TRBV11-2 and TRBJ2-7; TRBD2 aligns across 12 bases. The CDR3 sequence is 17 residues long. Losses at the gene ends were 5 bases for V and 5 bases for J; bases not matched to a gene: 13. CDR1 and CDR2 from the germline V gene are SGHAT and FQNNGV. This CDR3 is CASSPVSPLAGGNEQYF. The CDR3 DNA reads as TGTGCCAGCAGCCCCGTCTCCCCTCTAGCGGGAGGGAACGAGCAGTACTTC.

This chain connects TRBV7-9 to TRBJ2-7; 7 nucleotides line up with TRBD1. The length of the CDR3 is 15 residues. Germline loops: CDR1 SEHNR, CDR2 FQNEAQ (reference sequence). Trimming removed 1 base from V and 2 bases from J; junction bases left unmatched: 5. CDR3 sequence reads: CASSLGTGMAYEQYF. DNA for the CDR3: TGTGCCAGCAGCTTAGGGACAGGAATGGCCTACGAGCAGTACTTC.